The clone carrying this T cell receptor beta chain occurred once. The data derive from a study of blood T cell repertoires in COVID-19. Authors' methods: Reference gene primer amplification in the assay estimated nucleated cell counts. TCRdb's table, derived via immunoSEQ multiplex PCR, lists solely in-frame clones and lacks some. That table furnishes V, J and clone size, whereas the DNA furnished D and trimming. This table holds about 95,000 clones, about 84% found once. Looked up from germline, CDR1 is SQVTM and CDR2 is ANQGSEA. There are 15 residues in the CDR3. The V gene lost 3 bases and the J gene lost 7 bases, with 21 bases spanning the gap.

The sequence was collected from a human donor in a cohort sampled during active COVID-19. What was sequenced was peripheral blood. The rearrangement uses TRBV29-1 and TRBJ1-1; weak D call: TRBD1 (6 bases). In DNA, the CDR3 is TGCAGCGTTGAGATAGGGGGGGGAGGTATGAATGAAGCTTTCTTT. Its translation is CSVEIGGGGMNEAFF.